The 3 T cell receptor beta chains reported below all come from one sample, sequenced in a study of CDR3 diversity in severe acne. A single record per CDR3 protein comes from TCRdb applying MiXCR to the PCR reads. Found here are around 94,000 distinct CDR3 sequences, more than 45% of them singletons; the top ten hold around 11%. Sequenced sample: blood. All receptors come from a male donor with acne.

In its sample, this clonotype was seen a few times. The chain couples TRBV20-1 to TRBJ2-2, with TRBD2 matching over 16 bases. This CDR3 has 17 residues. V lost 6 bases, J lost 4 bases, and 8 bases stayed unmatched. Germline values: CDR1 DFQATT, CDR2 SNEGSKA (reference sequence). The CDR3 loop is CSAKGLAGGPGTGELFF. The CDR3 nucleotides read TGCAGTGCCAAGGGACTAGCGGGAGGGCCGGGCACCGGGGAGCTGTTTTTT.

This chain uses TRBV5-1 with TRBJ1-1; D remains ambiguous. The length of the CDR3 is 13 residues. Trimming removed 4 bases from V and 3 bases from J, with 10 bases in between. Germline CDR1 is SGHRS and CDR2 is YFSETQ. The CDR3 is CASSKREDTEAFF. The CDR3 bases are TGCGCCAGCAGCAAACGGGAGGACACTGAAGCTTTCTTT.

This clonotype showed up many times. The chain has TRBV7-3 and TRBJ2-3; D gene ambiguous. The V and J ends lost 1 base and 5 bases respectively, with 7 bases between them. Per germline, CDR1 SGHTA and CDR2 FQGTGA. There are 13 residues in the CDR3. The CDR3 protein is CASSLSPLDTQYF. CDR3 DNA sequence: TGTGCCAGCAGCTTAAGTCCGCTAGATACGCAGTATTTT.